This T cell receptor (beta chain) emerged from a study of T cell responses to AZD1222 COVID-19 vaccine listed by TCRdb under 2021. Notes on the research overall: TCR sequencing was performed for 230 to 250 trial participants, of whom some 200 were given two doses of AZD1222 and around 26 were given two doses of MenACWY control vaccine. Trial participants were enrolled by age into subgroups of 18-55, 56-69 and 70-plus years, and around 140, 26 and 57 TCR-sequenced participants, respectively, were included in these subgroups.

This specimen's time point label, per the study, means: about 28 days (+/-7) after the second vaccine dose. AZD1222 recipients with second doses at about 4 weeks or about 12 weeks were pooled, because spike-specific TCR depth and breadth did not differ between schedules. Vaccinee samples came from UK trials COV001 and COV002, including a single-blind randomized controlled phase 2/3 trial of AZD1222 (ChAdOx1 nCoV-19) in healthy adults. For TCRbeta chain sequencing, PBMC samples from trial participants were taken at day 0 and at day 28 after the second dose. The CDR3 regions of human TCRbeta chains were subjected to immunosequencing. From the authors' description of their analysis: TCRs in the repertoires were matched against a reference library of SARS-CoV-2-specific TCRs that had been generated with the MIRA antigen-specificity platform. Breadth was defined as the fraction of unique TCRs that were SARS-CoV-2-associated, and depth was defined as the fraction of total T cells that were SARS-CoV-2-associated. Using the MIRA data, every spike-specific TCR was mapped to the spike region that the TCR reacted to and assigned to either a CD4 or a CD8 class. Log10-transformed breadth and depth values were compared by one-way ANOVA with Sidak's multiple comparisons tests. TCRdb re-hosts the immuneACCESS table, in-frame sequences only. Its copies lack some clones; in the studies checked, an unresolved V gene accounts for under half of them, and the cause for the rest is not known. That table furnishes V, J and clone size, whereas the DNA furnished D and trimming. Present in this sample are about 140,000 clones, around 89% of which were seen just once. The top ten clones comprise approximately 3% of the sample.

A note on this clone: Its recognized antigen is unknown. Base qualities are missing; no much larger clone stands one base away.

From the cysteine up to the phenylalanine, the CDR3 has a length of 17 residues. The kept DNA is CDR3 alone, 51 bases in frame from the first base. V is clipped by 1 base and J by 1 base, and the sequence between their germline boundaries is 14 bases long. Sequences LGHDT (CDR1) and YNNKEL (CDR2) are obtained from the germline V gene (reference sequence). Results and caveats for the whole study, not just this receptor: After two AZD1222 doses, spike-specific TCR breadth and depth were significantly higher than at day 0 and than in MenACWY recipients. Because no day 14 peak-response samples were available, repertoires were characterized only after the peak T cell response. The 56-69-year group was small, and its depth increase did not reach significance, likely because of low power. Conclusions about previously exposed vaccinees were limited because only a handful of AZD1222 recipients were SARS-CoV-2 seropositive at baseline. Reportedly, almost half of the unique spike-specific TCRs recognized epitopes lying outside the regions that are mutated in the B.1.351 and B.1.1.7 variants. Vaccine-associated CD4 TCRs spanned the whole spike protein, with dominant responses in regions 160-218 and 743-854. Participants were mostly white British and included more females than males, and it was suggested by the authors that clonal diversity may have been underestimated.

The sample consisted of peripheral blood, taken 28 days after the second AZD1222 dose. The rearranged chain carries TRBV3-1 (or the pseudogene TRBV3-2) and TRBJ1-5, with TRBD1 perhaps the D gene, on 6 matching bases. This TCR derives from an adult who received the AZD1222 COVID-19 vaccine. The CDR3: CASSQVLRTASNQPQHF. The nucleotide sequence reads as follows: TGTGCCAGCAGCCAAGTCCTCCGGACAGCCAGCAATCAGCCCCAGCATTTT.